This TCR beta chain was captured in a study of human T cells and chemical hapten exposure. Regarding time point: patch test 3, about 24 weeks after DPC sensitization. Treatment given: therapeutic diphenylcyclopropenone sensitization with weekly scalp DPC. Individual cDNA molecules received unique molecular identifiers in the library. A single record per CDR3 protein comes from TCRdb applying MiXCR to the RACE reads. Of 100,000 or so distinct CDR3 sequences in the sample, 30% to 35% are singletons; the top ten hold more than 2.5%. The CDR3 has 14 residues. The V and J ends lost 2 bases and 6 bases, in that order; junction bases with no gene match: 7. As regards this clonotype: Its antigen is currently unknown.

Overall study results and limits: Among TCRs, those above 1 in 1000 frequency were unaffected by DPC sensitization. The study found expanded TCRs formed significantly more large CDR3 similarity clusters than controls.

The specimen comprised whole blood, sampled in connection with sensitization to the hapten diphenylcyclopropenone (DPC). The clonotype comes from a man between 35 and 55 years old with alopecia areata. Some clones in this sample may be carry-over from other donors' samples. The chain is built from TRBV12-3 or TRBV12-4 and TRBJ2-7; TRBD2 agrees at 7 bases. The CDR3 is CASSLSGRVGEQYV. The CDR3 DNA reads TGTGCCAGCAGTTTAAGTGGGAGGGTGGGCGAGCAGTACGTC.